Presented here are 8 T cell receptor beta chains from one specimen sequenced in a study of cytomegalovirus exposure and HLA in healthy donors. The study ran its PCR with 60 Vbeta and 13 Jbeta primers. The assay was immunoSEQ multiplex PCR, and TCRdb's table has in-frame clones only and misses some. This table has about 120,000 clones, approximately 80% appearing once. Sequencing was performed on PBMCs. All receptors derive from a male donor in good health and CMV-seropositive.

J is TRBJ1-5 and V is TRBV19; D gene uncertain. From germline, CDR1 is LNHDA and CDR2 SQIVND (reference sequence). V shed 5 bases and J shed 0 bases, with 11 bases lying between them. This CDR3 comprises 15 residues. The CDR3 DNA reads as TGTGCCAGTAGTGTCTTGGGCGTTAGCAATCAGCCCCAGCATTTT. Encoded protein: CASSVLGVSNQPQHF.

This clone appeared a few times. The V and J genes are TRBV28 and TRBJ1-1; D is undetermined. With 8 bases removed from V and 4 bases from J, the gap between germline ends came to 14 bases. The length of the CDR3 is 13 residues. The germline V gene has CDR1 MDHEN and CDR2 SYDVKM. DNA of the CDR3: TGTGCCAGCTCCCGATTCGGTGGCACTGAAGCTTTCTTT. This codes for CASSRFGGTEAFF.

This clone was seen a handful of times. This chain links TRBV10-3 with TRBJ1-5; 7 nucleotides align to TRBD1. J gave up 5 bases and V 0 bases, and 13 bases lay outside the gene matches. Germline V CDR1 and CDR2: ENHRY, SYGVKD. The CDR3 length is 18 residues. CDR3 protein: CAISESMETGSPHQPQHF. CDR3 DNA sequence: TGTGCCATCAGTGAGTCAATGGAGACAGGGTCTCCCCATCAGCCCCAGCATTTT.

CDR3 in DNA: TGTGCCAGCAGTCAAACAGATATGAACACTGAAGCTTTCTTT. This sequence encodes CASSQTDMNTEAFF. The genes are TRBV27 and TRBJ1-1, with D hard to call. This CDR3 spans 14 amino acids. CDR1 and CDR2 from the germline V gene are MNHEY and SMNVEV (reference sequence). Trimming removed 5 bases at V and 0 bases at J, with 10 bases between.

The V and J genes are TRBV19 and TRBJ1-5; no definite D call. The germline V and J ends were trimmed by 6 bases and 6 bases, with 9 bases remaining between them. This CDR3 contains 12 residues. The V gene's germline CDR1 is LNHDA and CDR2 SQIVND (reference sequence). In DNA, the CDR3 is TGTGCCAGTAGGTCCGGGTCTCAGCCCCAGCATTTT. It translates to CASRSGSQPQHF.

The chain recombines TRBV12-5 with TRBJ2-2, with a weak D call TRBD1 (6 bases). This CDR3 spans 15 amino acids. V gave up 4 bases and J gave up 1 base, with 10 bases separating them. Germline CDR1 and CDR2: LGHNT and FRNRAP. CDR3 in amino acids: CASGSDSENTGELFF. The CDR3 nucleotides read TGTGCTAGTGGTTCGGACAGCGAGAACACCGGGGAGCTGTTTTTT.

This clone was counted a few times. This chain links TRBV5-4 with TRBJ1-2; 8 bases align to TRBD1. CDR1 and CDR2 from the germline V gene are SGHNT and YYREEE (reference sequence). This CDR3 is built from 15 residues. The J segment lost 5 bases and the V segment lost 5 bases, leaving 11 bases of the junction unmatched. CDR3 bases: TGTGCCAGCAGATCTGGACAGGGTTATACATATGGCTACACCTTC. Translation gives CASRSGQGYTYGYTF.

The chain employs TRBV11-2 and TRBJ2-5, with 7 bases that match TRBD2. Trimming removed 8 bases from V and 7 bases from J; junction bases left unmatched: 10. Germline lookup yields CDR1 SGHAT and CDR2 FQNNGV. This CDR3 region has 13 residues. CDR3 in amino acids: CASGGGTPGTQYF. The CDR3 DNA follows: TGTGCCAGCGGGGGGGGGACCCCAGGGACCCAGTACTTC.